This TCR beta chain was profiled in a study of blood T cell repertoires in COVID-19. Study background: The United States, Italy and Spain provided the acute and convalescent COVID-19 samples.

The assay was immunoSEQ multiplex PCR, and TCRdb's table has in-frame clones only and misses some. This table has approximately 210,000 clones, 85% to 90% appearing once. The CDR3 covers 15 residues. Germline V lookup: CDR1 SGHDN, CDR2 FVKESK. V trimming: 4 bases; J trimming: 1 base; junction bases outside the gene matches: 6. Input material: peripheral blood. This clonotype was obtained from a man over 45 with COVID-19, enrolled during active disease. The chain couples TRBV14 to TRBJ1-1; 7 bases agree with TRBD1. The CDR3 sequence: CASSLRTGGNTEAFF. In DNA, the CDR3 is TGTGCCAGCAGCCTGCGGACAGGTGGGAACACTGAAGCTTTCTTT.